Detailed here is one TCR beta chain. Its antigen is undetermined. Total RNA amounting to 450 to 550 ng was the source from which TCR beta cDNA was made with a constant-region primer. TCR beta libraries came from three nested multiplex PCR rounds using slightly modified ARM-PCR. TRBV1-TRBV30 forward primers paired with a C-beta reverse primer drove the first two PCR rounds, around 10 cycles each. TCRdb reanalysed the multiplex PCR reads using MiXCR and keeps one entry per CDR3 protein. The sample lists about 110,000 distinct CDR3 sequences, 55% to 75% occurring once. This sample was taken from a study of tumor-infiltrating lymphocytes in primary liver carcinoma. The V end lost 2 bases, the J end lost 0 bases, and 8 bases lay between the germline ends. CDR3 length: 15 residues. The V gene's germline CDR1 is ENHRY and CDR2 SYGVKD. Study results and limitations: It was in tumors, not blood, that the top-250-clone fraction was significantly higher (p = 0.039). Relative to tumor region pairs, the tumor-adjacent and tumor-blood pairs showed overlap that was lower.

From unsorted bulk tissue weighing about 20-31 mg, DNA and RNA were co-extracted. The chain uses TRBV10-3 and TRBJ1-5; TRBD1 might be the D (5 bases). The sequence derives from a woman aged 55-70 years with primary liver carcinoma and hepatitis B virus infection. The sample taken for sequencing was liver tumor tissue from sampling region 1. Specified subset: tumor region T1, superior pole. For the CDR3, the DNA is TGTGCCATCAGTGAGCGGGGGGATAGCAATCAGCCCCAGCATTTT. Its translation is CAISERGDSNQPQHF.